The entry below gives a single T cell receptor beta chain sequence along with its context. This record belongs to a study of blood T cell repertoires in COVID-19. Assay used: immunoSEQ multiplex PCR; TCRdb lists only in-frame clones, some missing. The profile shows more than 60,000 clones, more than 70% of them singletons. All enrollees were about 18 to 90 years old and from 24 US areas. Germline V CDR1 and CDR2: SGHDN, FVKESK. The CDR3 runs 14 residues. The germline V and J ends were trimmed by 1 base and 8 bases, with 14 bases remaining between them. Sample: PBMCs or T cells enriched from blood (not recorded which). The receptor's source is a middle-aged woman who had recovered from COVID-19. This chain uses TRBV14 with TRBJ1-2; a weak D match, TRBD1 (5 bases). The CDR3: CASSQVIGARGYTF. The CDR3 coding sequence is TGTGCCAGCAGCCAAGTCATAGGGGCGCGAGGCTACACCTTC. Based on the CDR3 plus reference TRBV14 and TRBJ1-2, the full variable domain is EAGVTQFPSHSVIEKGQTVTLRCDPISGHDNLYWYRRVMGKEIKFLLHFVKESKQDESGMPNNRFLAERTGGTYSTLKVQPAELEDSGVYFCASSQVIGARGYTFGSGTRLTVV.